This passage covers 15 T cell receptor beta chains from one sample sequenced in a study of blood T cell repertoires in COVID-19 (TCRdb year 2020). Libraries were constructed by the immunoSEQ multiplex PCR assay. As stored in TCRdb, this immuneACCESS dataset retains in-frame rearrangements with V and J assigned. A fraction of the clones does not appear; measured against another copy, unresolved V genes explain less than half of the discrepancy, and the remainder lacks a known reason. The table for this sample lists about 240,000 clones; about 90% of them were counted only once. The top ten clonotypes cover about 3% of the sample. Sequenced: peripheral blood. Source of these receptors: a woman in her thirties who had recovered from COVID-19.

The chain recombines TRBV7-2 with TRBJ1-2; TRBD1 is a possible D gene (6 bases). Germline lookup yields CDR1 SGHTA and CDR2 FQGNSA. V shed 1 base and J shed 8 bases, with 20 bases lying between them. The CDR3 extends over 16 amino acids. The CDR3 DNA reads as TGTGCCAGCAGCTTAGTATTGTCCCCGGGACATATAGGCTACACCTTC. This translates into CASSLVLSPGHIGYTF.

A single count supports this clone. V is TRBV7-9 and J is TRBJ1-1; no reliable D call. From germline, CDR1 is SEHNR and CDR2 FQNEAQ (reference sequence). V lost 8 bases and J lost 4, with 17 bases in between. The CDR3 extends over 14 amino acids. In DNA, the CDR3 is TGTGCCAGCCAGAACTTCGGAGGGAGCACTGAAGCTTTCTTT. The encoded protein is CASQNFGGSTEAFF.

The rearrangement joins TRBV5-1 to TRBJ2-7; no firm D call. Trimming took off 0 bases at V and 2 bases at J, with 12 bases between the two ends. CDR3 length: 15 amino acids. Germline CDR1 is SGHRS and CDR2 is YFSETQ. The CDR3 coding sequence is TGCGCCAGCAGCTTGGCCTTTTCAGGTCCCTACGAGCAGTACTTC. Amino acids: CASSLAFSGPYEQYF. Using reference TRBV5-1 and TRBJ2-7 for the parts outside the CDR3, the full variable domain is KAGVTQTPRYLIKTRGQQVTLSCSPISGHRSVSWYQQTPGQGLQFLFEYFSETQRNKGNFPGRFSGRQFSNSRSEMNVSTLELGDSALYLCASSLAFSGPYEQYFGPGTRLTVT.

The CDR3 here is CASSLGGGGLETQYF. DNA of the CDR3: TGTGCCAGCAGCTTAGGAGGGGGCGGATTAGAGACCCAGTACTTC. V usage is TRBV7-3 and J usage is TRBJ2-5; tentative D call: TRBD1 (7 bases). CDR1 is SGHTA, CDR2 FQGTGA, per germline. V lost 2 bases and J lost 4, with 14 bases in between. The CDR3 covers 15 residues.

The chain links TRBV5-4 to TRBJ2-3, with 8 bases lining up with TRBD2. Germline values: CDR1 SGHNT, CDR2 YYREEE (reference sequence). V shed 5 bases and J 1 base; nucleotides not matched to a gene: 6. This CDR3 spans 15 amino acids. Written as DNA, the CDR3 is TGTGCCAGCAGAACGGGACTAGAAGGCACAGATACGCAGTATTTT. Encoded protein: CASRTGLEGTDTQYF.

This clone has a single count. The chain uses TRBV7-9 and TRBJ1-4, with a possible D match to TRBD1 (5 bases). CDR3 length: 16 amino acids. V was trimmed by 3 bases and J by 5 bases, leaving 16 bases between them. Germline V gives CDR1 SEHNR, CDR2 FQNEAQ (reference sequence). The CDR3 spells CASSFLFGAPNEKLFF. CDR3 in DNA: TGTGCCAGCAGCTTTCTATTTGGGGCTCCGAATGAAAAACTGTTTTTT.

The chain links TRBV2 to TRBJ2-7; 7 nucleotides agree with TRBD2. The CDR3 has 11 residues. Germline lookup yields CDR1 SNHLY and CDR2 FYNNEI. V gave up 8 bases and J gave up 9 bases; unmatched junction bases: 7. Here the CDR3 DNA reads TGTGCCAGCTCGGGGGGTACGGTGCAGTACTTC. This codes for CASSGGTVQYF.

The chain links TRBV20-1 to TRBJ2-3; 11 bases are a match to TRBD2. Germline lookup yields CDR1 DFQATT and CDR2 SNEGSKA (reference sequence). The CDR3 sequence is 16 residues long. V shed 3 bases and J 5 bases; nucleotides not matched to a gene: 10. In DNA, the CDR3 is TGCAGTGCTAGTCATCTAGCGGGGGGTGCTCGAGATACGCAGTATTTT. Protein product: CSASHLAGGARDTQYF.

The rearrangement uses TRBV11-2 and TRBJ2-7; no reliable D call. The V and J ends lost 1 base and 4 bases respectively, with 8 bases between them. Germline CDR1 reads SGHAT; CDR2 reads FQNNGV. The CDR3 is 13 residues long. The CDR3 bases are TGTGCCAGCAGCTTAGTTGTCGGGTACGAGCAGTACTTC. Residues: CASSLVVGYEQYF.

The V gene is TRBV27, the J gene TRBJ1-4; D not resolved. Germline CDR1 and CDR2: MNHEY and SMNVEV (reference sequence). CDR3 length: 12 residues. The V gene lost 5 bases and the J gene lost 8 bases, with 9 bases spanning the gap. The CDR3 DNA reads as TGTGCCAGCAGTATTAGCGGCGAAAAACTGTTTTTT. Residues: CASSISGEKLFF.

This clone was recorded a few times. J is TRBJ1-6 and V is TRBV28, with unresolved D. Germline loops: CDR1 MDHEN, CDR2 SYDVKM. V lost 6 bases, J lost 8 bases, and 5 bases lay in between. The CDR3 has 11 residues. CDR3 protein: CASRGDSPLHF. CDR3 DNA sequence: TGTGCCAGCAGAGGAGATTCACCCCTCCACTTT. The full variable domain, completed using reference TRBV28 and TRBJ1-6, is DVKVTQSSRYLVKRTGEKVFLECVQDMDHENMFWYRQDPGLGLRLIYFSYDVKMKEKGDIPEGYSVSREKKERFSLILESASTNQTSMYLCASRGDSPLHFGNGTRLTVT.

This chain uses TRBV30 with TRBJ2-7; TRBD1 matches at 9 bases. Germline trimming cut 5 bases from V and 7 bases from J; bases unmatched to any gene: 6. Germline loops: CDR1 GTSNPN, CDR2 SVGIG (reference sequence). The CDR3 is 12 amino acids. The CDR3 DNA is TGTGCCTGGGAGACAGGGGGTAGGGAGCAGTACTTC. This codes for CAWETGGREQYF.

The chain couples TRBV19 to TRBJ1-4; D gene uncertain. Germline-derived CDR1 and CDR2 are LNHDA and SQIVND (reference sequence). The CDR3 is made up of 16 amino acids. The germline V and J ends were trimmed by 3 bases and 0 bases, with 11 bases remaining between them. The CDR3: CASSMYSGATNEKLFF. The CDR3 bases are TGTGCCAGTAGTATGTACAGCGGTGCAACTAATGAAAAACTGTTTTTT.

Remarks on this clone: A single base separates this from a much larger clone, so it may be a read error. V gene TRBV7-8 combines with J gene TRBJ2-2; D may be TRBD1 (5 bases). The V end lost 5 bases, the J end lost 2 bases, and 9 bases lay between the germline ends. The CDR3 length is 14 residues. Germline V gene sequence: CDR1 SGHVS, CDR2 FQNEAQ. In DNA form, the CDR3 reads TGTGCCAGCAGCCCGGACACAAACACCGGGGAGCTGTTTTTT. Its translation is CASSPDTNTGELFF.

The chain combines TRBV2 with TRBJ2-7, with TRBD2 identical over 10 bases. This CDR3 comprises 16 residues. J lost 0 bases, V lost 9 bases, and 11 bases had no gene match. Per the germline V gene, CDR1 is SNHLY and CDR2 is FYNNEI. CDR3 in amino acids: CARERGGDTSSYEQYF. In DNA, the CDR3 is TGTGCCAGGGAGCGGGGGGGCGACACTAGCTCCTACGAGCAGTACTTC.